The 18 T cell receptor beta chains given below trace back to one sample, sequenced in a study of blood T cell repertoires in COVID-19. Generated by immunoSEQ multiplex PCR, the TCRdb table keeps only in-frame clones and is missing some. The sample carries nearly 65,000 clones, around four fifths recorded once. What was sequenced was peripheral blood. These receptors originate from a human donor in a cohort sampled during active COVID-19.

This chain joins TRBV14 and TRBJ1-1; 7 bases match TRBD1. V trimming: 5 bases; J trimming: 0 bases; junction bases outside the gene matches: 6. CDR1 and CDR2 (germline): SGHDN, FVKESK. CDR3 length equals 15 residues. DNA of the CDR3: TGTGCCAGCAGCTCCAGGACAGGAATGAACACTGAAGCTTTCTTT. It encodes CASSSRTGMNTEAFF.

The chain employs TRBV19 and TRBJ1-5; D gene unclear. The germline V gene encodes CDR1 LNHDA and CDR2 SQIVND (reference sequence). Trimming left V 3 bases short and J 10 bases short, with 13 bases between. CDR3 length: 13 residues. CDR3: CASSIGGPPPQHF. The CDR3 DNA sequence: TGTGCCAGTAGTATTGGAGGGCCGCCACCCCAGCATTTT.

The chain employs TRBV12-3 or TRBV12-4 and TRBJ1-2, with 7 bases identical to TRBD1. The CDR3 is 12 residues long. Trimming removed 8 bases from V and 8 bases from J; junction bases left unmatched: 8. The CDR3 bases are TGTGCCAGCGATGAGGGGGCGAGGGGCTACACCTTC. Protein sequence: CASDEGARGYTF.

This chain uses TRBV7-9 with TRBJ2-2, with D perhaps matching TRBD1 (5 bases). There are 13 residues in the CDR3. V lost 5 bases and J lost 3, with 7 bases in between. Germline values: CDR1 SEHNR, CDR2 FQNEAQ (reference sequence). The CDR3 protein is CASSVQDTGELFF. CDR3 sequence (DNA): TGTGCCAGCAGCGTACAGGACACCGGGGAGCTGTTTTTT.

J is TRBJ1-2 and V is TRBV15; 12 nucleotides align to TRBD1. Germline V gives CDR1 LNHNV, CDR2 YYDKDF (reference sequence). V was clipped by 3 bases and J by 7 bases; unmatched bases: 9. This CDR3 contains 16 residues. This CDR3 is CATSSPPGQGARGYTF. DNA of the CDR3: TGTGCCACCAGCAGCCCCCCGGGACAGGGGGCGCGTGGCTACACCTTC.

The chain recombines TRBV2 with TRBJ1-4; D uncertain. Germline CDR1 and CDR2: SNHLY and FYNNEI. The CDR3 length is 13 residues. The V end was cut by 6 bases, the J end by 6 bases, with 11 bases between. The CDR3 is CASRRSSYEKLFF. The CDR3 DNA is TGTGCCAGCAGACGGAGCTCTTATGAAAAACTGTTTTTT.

This chain uses TRBV18 with TRBJ2-7; 9 bases map to TRBD1. With V trimmed by 4 bases and J by 0 bases, 7 bases remained unmatched. The CDR3 spans 16 residues. Germline V gene lookup returns CDR1 KGHSH and CDR2 LQKENI. For the CDR3, the DNA is TGTGCCAGCTCACTCTACGACAGGGGGAGCTCCTACGAGCAGTACTTC. Its protein product is CASSLYDRGSSYEQYF.

This clone was seen more than once but under ten times. The V and J genes are TRBV19 and TRBJ2-7; D is unclear. V was clipped by 3 bases and J by 6 bases, with 12 bases between them. Germline CDR1 is LNHDA and CDR2 is SQIVND (reference sequence). The CDR3 is 13 residues long. The CDR3, as DNA: TGTGCCAGTAGTATGACTGTCTCCCCCGAGCAGTACTTC. It specifies CASSMTVSPEQYF. The whole variable domain, filled in from reference TRBV19 and TRBJ2-7, reads DGGITQSPKYLFRKEGQNVTLSCEQNLNHDAMYWYRQDPGQGLRLIYYSQIVNDFQKGDIAEGYSVSREKKESFPLTVTSAQKNPTAFYLCASSMTVSPEQYFGPGTRLTVT.

This clone was observed once. The rearrangement joins TRBV7-6 to TRBJ1-1; D is undetermined. V lost 4 bases to trimming and J lost 4 bases, with 4 bases between them. Per the germline V gene, CDR1 is SGHVS and CDR2 is FNYEAQ. CDR3 length: 11 amino acids. DNA of the CDR3: TGTGCCAGCAGCTCTAGCACTGAAGCTTTCTTT. Amino acid sequence: CASSSSTEAFF. The full variable domain, completed using reference TRBV7-6 and TRBJ1-1, is GAGVSQSPRYKVTKRGQDVALRCDPISGHVSLYWYRQALGQGPEFLTYFNYEAQQDKSGLPNDRFSAERPEGSISTLTIQRTEQRDSAMYRCASSSSTEAFFGQGTRLTVV.

This chain connects TRBV19 to TRBJ1-1; TRBD1 matches at 7 bases. This CDR3 spans 16 amino acids. V gave up 7 bases and J gave up 0 bases; unmatched junction bases: 11. Germline assignment: CDR1 LNHDA and CDR2 SQIVND (reference sequence). CDR3 in amino acids: CASTQRGGTVNTEAFF. For the CDR3, the DNA is TGTGCCAGTACCCAACGGGGGGGGACAGTGAACACTGAAGCTTTCTTT.

The V call is TRBV20-1, the J call TRBJ2-3; D remains unclear. Per germline, CDR1 DFQATT and CDR2 SNEGSKA (reference sequence). The CDR3 extends over 11 amino acids. Trimming removed 3 bases from V and 5 bases from J, with 6 bases in between. CDR3 sequence reads: CSASERDTQYF. In nucleotides, the CDR3 is TGCAGTGCTAGTGAGAGAGATACGCAGTATTTT.

The chain is built from TRBV5-6 and TRBJ1-2; tentative D call: TRBD1 (6 bases). V was cut by 1 base and J by 8 bases, with 24 bases left in between. In germline, CDR1 is SGHDT, CDR2 YYEEEE. This CDR3 region has 17 residues. CDR3 nucleotides: TGTGCCAGCAGCTTGTGGGGGCAAAGGGTGGAAAGTTTCGGCTACACCTTC. Residues: CASSLWGQRVESFGYTF.

V usage is TRBV29-1 and J usage is TRBJ1-2, with D perhaps matching TRBD1 (5 bases). Germline V gene lookup returns CDR1 SQVTM and CDR2 ANQGSEA. The ends were cut back, 5 bases at V and 1 base at J, with 14 bases in the middle. This CDR3 contains 14 residues. CDR3 residues: CSVLSGSHNYGYTF. In DNA form, the CDR3 reads TGCAGCGTTCTATCAGGGTCTCATAACTATGGCTACACCTTC.

This sequence joins TRBV29-1 and TRBJ2-7; 12 positions match TRBD1. With V trimmed by 8 bases and J by 6 bases, 8 bases remained unmatched. The CDR3 has 13 residues. Germline-derived CDR1 and CDR2 are SQVTM and ANQGSEA. Written as DNA, the CDR3 is TGCAGCACGACCGGGACAGGGGGCTTCGAGCAGTACTTC. It is translated as CSTTGTGGFEQYF.

This clone was counted once. The J gene is TRBJ1-5, the V gene TRBV10-3; 10 bases map to TRBD1. CDR3 size: 15 residues. The ends lost 8 bases at V and 6 bases at J; junction bases unmatched: 10. The germline CDR1 and CDR2 sequences are ENHRY and SYGVKD. The chain's CDR3 is CAISEGDRGGQPQHF. The DNA of the CDR3 is TGTGCCATCTCCGAGGGGGACAGGGGAGGTCAGCCCCAGCATTTT.

This clone occurred a few times. The gene calls are TRBV7-9 and TRBJ2-1, with TRBD2 as a possible D gene (6 bases). The CDR3 spans 13 residues. CDR1 is SEHNR, CDR2 FQNEAQ, per germline (reference sequence). Trimming left V 4 bases short and J 4 bases short, with 8 bases between. CDR3 protein: CASSWGTYNEQFF. CDR3 DNA: TGTGCCAGCAGCTGGGGGACTTACAATGAGCAGTTCTTC.

In its sample, this clone was seen once. The V gene is TRBV5-1, the J gene TRBJ2-5; a weak D match, TRBD1 (6 bases). V lost 4 bases to trimming and J lost 6 bases, with 22 bases between them. Germline CDR1 SGHRS, CDR2 YFSETQ. CDR3 length: 16 residues. In DNA, the CDR3 is TGCGCCAGCAGCCCGGACAGTGGGGGTCTCCTCCAGACCCAGTACTTC. Its translation is CASSPDSGGLLQTQYF. Full variable domain (outside the CDR3, taken from reference TRBV5-1 and TRBJ2-5): KAGVTQTPRYLIKTRGQQVTLSCSPISGHRSVSWYQQTPGQGLQFLFEYFSETQRNKGNFPGRFSGRQFSNSRSEMNVSTLELGDSALYLCASSPDSGGLLQTQYFGPGTRLLVL.

V gene TRBV5-6 combines with J gene TRBJ2-5; 8 bases line up with TRBD2. Germline V gives CDR1 SGHDT, CDR2 YYEEEE. V lost 2 bases and J lost 1; bases outside the gene matches: 7. CDR3 size: 16 residues. For the CDR3, the DNA is TGTGCCAGCAGCTTCAGAGCGGGGGCCAGCCAAGAGACCCAGTACTTC. This encodes CASSFRAGASQETQYF.